The 10 T cell receptor beta chains given below trace back to one sample, sequenced in a study of T cell repertoires in aging, cancer and after chemotherapy. A mixed TRB-A/B primer pool amplified rearranged TRB by multiplex touch-down PCR. TCRdb reanalysed the multiplex PCR reads using MiXCR and keeps one entry per CDR3 protein. Among 4,000 to 5,000 distinct CDR3 sequences listed, roughly 24% were seen once. TCR beta rearrangements were amplified from peripheral blood genomic DNA. The source material was blood. The receptors originated from a human donor with a blood cancer.

V usage is TRBV12-3 or TRBV12-4 and J usage is TRBJ1-5; D gene uncertain. This CDR3 is 15 amino acids long. Between the trimmed V and J ends, which lost 5 bases and 3 bases, there was a span of 14 bases. CDR3 amino acids: CASSESRAFNQPQHF. CDR3 nucleotides: TGTGCCAGCAGTGAAAGCCGGGCCTTCAATCAGCCCCAGCATTTT.

The V call is TRBV6-5, the J call TRBJ2-5; 8 positions match TRBD1. CDR1 MNHEY and CDR2 SVGAGI come from the germline V gene. The CDR3 is 15 amino acids. J gave up 5 bases and V 6 bases, and 11 bases lay outside the gene matches. CDR3 nucleotide sequence: TGTGCCAGCAGGGCCAGGGGGCACTCTCGGGAGACCCAGTACTTC. This translates into CASRARGHSRETQYF.

CDR3 DNA: TGTGCCAGCAGCTTAGGGCGGACTGAAGCTTTCTTT. Protein product: CASSLGRTEAFF. This chain links TRBV13 with TRBJ1-1; no reliable D call. Deletions cut 0 bases from V and 5 bases from J, with 4 bases between. CDR1 and CDR2 from the germline V gene are PRHDT and FYEKMQ (reference sequence). The CDR3 length is 12 residues.

By sample fraction, this clonotype is medium-sized. The gene calls are TRBV29-1 and TRBJ2-3; D may correspond to TRBD1 or TRBD2 (5 bases each). V was pared by 0 bases and J by 1 base, with 17 bases between. The germline CDR1 and CDR2 sequences are SQVTM and ANQGSEA. The CDR3 is made up of 17 amino acids. The CDR3 sequence is CSVEDLGTRARTDTQYF. CDR3 DNA sequence: TGCAGCGTTGAAGATCTCGGGACGCGGGCTCGCACAGATACGCAGTATTTT.

The chain couples TRBV30 to TRBJ2-7; TRBD2 matches at 8 bases. Trimming removed 0 bases from V and 2 bases from J; junction bases left unmatched: 6. CDR3 size: 15 residues. CDR1 is GTSNPN, CDR2 SVGIG, per germline (reference sequence). CDR3 nucleotide sequence: TGTGCCTGGAGTGTAGGCCCAGCGGGAGCCTACGAGCAGTACTTC. Amino acids: CAWSVGPAGAYEQYF.

This clonotype is labeled as medium-sized. The chain couples TRBV7-6 to TRBJ2-5; no definite D call. The CDR3 runs 16 residues. From germline, CDR1 is SGHVS and CDR2 FNYEAQ. Trimming pared 1 base from V and 5 bases from J, leaving 17 bases between. As DNA, the CDR3 is TGTGCCAGCAGCTTAGTGGCGAGCGTCAAGGCGGAGACCCAGTACTTC. Its translation: CASSLVASVKAETQYF.

Relative to its sample, this clonotype is medium-sized. The chain recombines TRBV27 with TRBJ2-2; D possibly corresponds to TRBD2 (6 bases). Trimming left V 5 bases short and J 4 bases short, with 17 bases between. The V gene's germline CDR1 is MNHEY and CDR2 SMNVEV (reference sequence). There are 16 residues in the CDR3. The CDR3 coding sequence is TGTGCCAGCAGTCCCCCCGGGGGAAGGTCCACCGGGGAGCTGTTTTTT. This encodes CASSPPGGRSTGELFF.

In this sample, this clonotype is medium-sized. The genes are TRBV7-2 and TRBJ2-2; 9 positions agree with TRBD2. Trimming removed 5 bases from V and 3 bases from J; junction bases left unmatched: 13. Looked up from germline, CDR1 is SGHTA and CDR2 is FQGNSA. This CDR3 has 18 residues. The CDR3, as DNA: TGTGCCAGCAGCCACCTCCCAGCGGGAGGCGCGGACACCGGGGAGCTGTTTTTT. Residues: CASSHLPAGGADTGELFF.

This clonotype was seen more than once but under ten times. The rearrangement links TRBV20-1 to TRBJ2-3; 7 bases match TRBD2. Germline values: CDR1 DFQATT, CDR2 SNEGSKA (reference sequence). V shed 0 bases and J 0 bases; nucleotides not matched to a gene: 3. This CDR3 comprises 15 residues. The CDR3 nucleotides are TGCAGTGCTAGAGATGGGGGGGTAAGCACAGATACGCAGTATTTT. Protein: CSARDGGVSTDTQYF.

This clonotype was found once. This chain connects TRBV18 to TRBJ1-3, with a weak D call TRBD1 (5 bases). The CDR3 contains 13 residues. Trimming shortened V by 9 bases and J by 4 bases, and 13 bases separated the two germline ends. Germline lookup yields CDR1 KGHSH and CDR2 LQKENI. The CDR3 bases are TGTGCCAGTCTGAGGGACGTGGGAAACACCATATATTTT. As protein: CASLRDVGNTIYF.